This T cell receptor beta chain comes out of a study of blood T cells in healthy people across ages. The CDR3 length is 12 residues. The germline gives CDR1 SQVTM, CDR2 ANQGSEA. Deletions cut 5 bases from V and 4 bases from J, with 11 bases between. Primed by a sample-barcoded 5' primer and a J-beta primer mix, a second PCR proceeded for about 7 to 11 cycles. TCRdb itself ran the 5' RACE reads through MiXCR, one entry per CDR3 protein. Of hundreds of thousands of distinct CDR3 sequences in the sample, around 21% are singletons; the top ten hold more than 3%. Specimen: blood. The rearrangement links TRBV29-1 to TRBJ2-5, with D possibly being TRBD2 (6 bases). The clonotype originates from a man between 65 and 85 years old in good health. Written as DNA, the CDR3 is TGCAGCGTTAAAAGGGAGGCAGAGACCCAGTACTTC. The encoded protein is CSVKREAETQYF.